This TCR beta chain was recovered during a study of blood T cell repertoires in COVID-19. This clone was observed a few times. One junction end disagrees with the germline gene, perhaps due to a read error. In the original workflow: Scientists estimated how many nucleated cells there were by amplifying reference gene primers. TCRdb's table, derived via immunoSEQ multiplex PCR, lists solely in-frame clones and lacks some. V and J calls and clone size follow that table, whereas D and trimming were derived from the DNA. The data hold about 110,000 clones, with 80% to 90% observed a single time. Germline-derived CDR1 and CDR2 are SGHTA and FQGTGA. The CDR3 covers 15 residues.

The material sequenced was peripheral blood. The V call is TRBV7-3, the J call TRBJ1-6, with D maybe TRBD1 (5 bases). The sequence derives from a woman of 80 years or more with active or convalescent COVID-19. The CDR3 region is CASSLTGQWNSPLHF. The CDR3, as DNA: TGTGCCAGCAGTTTAACGGGGCAGTGGAATTCACCCCTCCACTTT.